This is a list of T cell receptor beta chains from one sample in a study of blood T cell repertoires in COVID-19. Assay used: immunoSEQ multiplex PCR; TCRdb lists only in-frame clones, some missing. In the table there are 470,000 or so clones, approximately 90% of which are singletons. Material: peripheral blood. The receptors derive from a woman aged 30 to 39 with acute or convalescent COVID-19. Each CDR3 is given without its conserved first and last residue.

>14|TRBV3-1/TRBV3-2
ASSRSGTSSYNEQF
>13|TRBV4-1
ASSQDSGSNQPQH
>14|TRBV7-8
ASSHSPDSSTDTQY
>10|TRBV27
ASSFLTDTQY
>14|TRBV18
ASSPQRLAYTGELF
>12|TRBV5-4
ASSPTVNAYEQY
>12|TRBV7-3
ASSLTPGGETQY
>13|TRBV21-1
ASSKTPGLSYEQY
>12|TRBV5-1
ASSSGQPNTEAF
>10|TRBV30
AWSVLSTEAF
>10|TRBV7-9
ASSPTVYEQY
>14|TRBV29-1
SVVPMGTDLDTEAF
>12|TRBV2
ASSGTGDNQPQH
>11|TRBV5-1
ASSLDLQVVQY
>12|TRBV10-1
ASSATLYTDTQY
>14|TRBV18
ASSPAVGGGPGELF
>14|TRBV28
ASSLPRQGGTDTQY
>13|TRBV5-6
ASNNRDRGPNEQF
>11|TRBV5-1
ASSPGTVNEQF
>13|TRBV5-1
ASSLWTGASYEQY
>13|TRBV27
ASKAGARRSGEQY
>12|TRBV11-3
ASSLEDPGTEAF
>16|TRBV5-1
ASSSTSGGDYSTDTQY